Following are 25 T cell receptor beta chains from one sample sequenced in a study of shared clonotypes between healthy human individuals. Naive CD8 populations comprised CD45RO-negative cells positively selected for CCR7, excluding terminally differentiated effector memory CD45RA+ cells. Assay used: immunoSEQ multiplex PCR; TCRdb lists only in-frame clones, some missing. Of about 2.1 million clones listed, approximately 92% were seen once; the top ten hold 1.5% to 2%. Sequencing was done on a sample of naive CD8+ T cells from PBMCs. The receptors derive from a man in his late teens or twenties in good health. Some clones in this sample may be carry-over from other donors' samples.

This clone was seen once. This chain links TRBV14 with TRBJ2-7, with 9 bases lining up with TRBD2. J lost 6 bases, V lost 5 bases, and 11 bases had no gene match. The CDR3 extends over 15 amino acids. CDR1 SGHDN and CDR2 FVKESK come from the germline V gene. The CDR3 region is CASSVGGTSWSEQYF. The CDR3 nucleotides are TGTGCCAGCAGCGTAGGGGGGACTAGCTGGAGCGAGCAGTACTTC. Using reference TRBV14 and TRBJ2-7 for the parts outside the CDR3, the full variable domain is EAGVTQFPSHSVIEKGQTVTLRCDPISGHDNLYWYRRVMGKEIKFLLHFVKESKQDESGMPNNRFLAERTGGTYSTLKVQPAELEDSGVYFCASSVGGTSWSEQYFGPGTRLTVT.

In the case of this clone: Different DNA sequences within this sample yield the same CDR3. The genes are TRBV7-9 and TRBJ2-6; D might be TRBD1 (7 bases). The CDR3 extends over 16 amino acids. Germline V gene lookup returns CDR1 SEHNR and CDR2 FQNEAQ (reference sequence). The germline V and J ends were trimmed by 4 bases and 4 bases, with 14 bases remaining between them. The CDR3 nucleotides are TGTGCCAGCAGCTCCCAGGGGGGCGCGGGGGCCAACGTCCTGACTTTC. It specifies CASSSQGGAGANVLTF.

Written as DNA, the CDR3 is TGTGCCAGCAGCTTCCCGGGGACTGATGTGACCGGGGAGCTGTTTTTT. Amino acid sequence: CASSFPGTDVTGELFF. The chain has TRBV7-6 and TRBJ2-2, with D possibly matching TRBD2 (6 bases). The V gene lost 3 bases and the J gene lost 5 bases, with 16 bases spanning the gap. CDR1 SGHVS and CDR2 FNYEAQ come from the germline V gene. This CDR3 region has 16 residues.

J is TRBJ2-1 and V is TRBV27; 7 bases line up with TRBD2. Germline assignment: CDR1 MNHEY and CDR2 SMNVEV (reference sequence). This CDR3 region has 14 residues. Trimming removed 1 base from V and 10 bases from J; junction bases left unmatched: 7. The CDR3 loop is CASSLWRELDEQFF. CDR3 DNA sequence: TGTGCCAGCAGTTTATGGCGGGAGTTGGACGAGCAGTTCTTC.

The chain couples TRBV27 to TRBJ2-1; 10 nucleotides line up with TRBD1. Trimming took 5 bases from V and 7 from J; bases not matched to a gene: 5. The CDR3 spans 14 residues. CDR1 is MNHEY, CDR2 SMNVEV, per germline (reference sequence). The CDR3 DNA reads TGTGCCAGCAGTCGCCGGGACAGGGGTAATGAGCAGTTCTTC. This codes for CASSRRDRGNEQFF.

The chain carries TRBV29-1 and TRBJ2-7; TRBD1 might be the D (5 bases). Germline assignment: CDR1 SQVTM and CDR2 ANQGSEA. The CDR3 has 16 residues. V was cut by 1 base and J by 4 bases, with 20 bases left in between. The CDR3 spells CSVEVGHGSDPYEQYF. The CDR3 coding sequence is TGCAGCGTTGAAGTGGGGCACGGATCGGACCCATACGAGCAGTACTTC.

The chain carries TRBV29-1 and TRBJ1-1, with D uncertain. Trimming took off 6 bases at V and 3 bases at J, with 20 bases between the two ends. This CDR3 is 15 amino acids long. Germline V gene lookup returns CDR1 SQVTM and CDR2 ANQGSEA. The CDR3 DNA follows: TGCAGCGTCGACCCCGTCGGGCAAGTCGACACTGAAGCTTTCTTT. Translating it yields CSVDPVGQVDTEAFF.

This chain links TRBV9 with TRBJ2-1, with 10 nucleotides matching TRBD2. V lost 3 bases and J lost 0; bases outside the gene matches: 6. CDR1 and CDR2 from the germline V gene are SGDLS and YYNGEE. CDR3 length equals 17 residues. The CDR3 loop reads CASSDGGLASSYNEQFF. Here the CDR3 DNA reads TGTGCCAGCAGCGACGGGGGACTAGCGAGCTCCTACAATGAGCAGTTCTTC.

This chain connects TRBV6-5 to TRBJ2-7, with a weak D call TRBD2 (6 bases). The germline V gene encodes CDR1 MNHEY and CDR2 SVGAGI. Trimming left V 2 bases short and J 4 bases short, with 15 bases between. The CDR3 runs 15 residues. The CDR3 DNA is TGTGCCAGCAGTTACGGGGTGGGACTCATTTACGAGCAGTACTTC. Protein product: CASSYGVGLIYEQYF.

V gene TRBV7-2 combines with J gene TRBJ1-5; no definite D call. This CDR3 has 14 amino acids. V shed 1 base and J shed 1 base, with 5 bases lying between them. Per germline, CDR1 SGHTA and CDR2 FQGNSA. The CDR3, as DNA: TGTGCCAGCAGCTTAGGCATAAGCAATCAGCCCCAGCATTTT. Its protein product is CASSLGISNQPQHF.

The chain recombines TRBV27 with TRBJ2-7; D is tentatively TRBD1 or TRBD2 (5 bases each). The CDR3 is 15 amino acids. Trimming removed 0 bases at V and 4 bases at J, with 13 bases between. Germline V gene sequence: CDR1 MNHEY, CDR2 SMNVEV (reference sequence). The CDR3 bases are TGTGCCAGCAGTTTATCGCAAGGGGACGGGTACGAGCAGTACTTC. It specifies CASSLSQGDGYEQYF.

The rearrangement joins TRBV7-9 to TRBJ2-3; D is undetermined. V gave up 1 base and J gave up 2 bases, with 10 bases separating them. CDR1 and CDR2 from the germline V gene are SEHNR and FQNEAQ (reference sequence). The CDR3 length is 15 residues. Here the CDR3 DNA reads TGTGCCAGCAGCTTAGGGTTCCAGACCACAGATACGCAGTATTTT. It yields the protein CASSLGFQTTDTQYF.

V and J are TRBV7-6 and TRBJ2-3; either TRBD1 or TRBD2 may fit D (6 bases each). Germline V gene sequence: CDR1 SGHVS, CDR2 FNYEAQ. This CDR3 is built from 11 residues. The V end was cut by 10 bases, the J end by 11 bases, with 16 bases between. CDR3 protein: CAIKRGVGQYF. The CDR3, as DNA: TGTGCCATTAAAAGGGGGGTTGGGCAGTATTTT.

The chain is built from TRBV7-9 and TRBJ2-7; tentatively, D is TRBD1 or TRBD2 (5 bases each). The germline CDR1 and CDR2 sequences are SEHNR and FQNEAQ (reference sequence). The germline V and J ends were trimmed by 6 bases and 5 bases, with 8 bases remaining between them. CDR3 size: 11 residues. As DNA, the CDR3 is TGTGCCAGCAGGAGGGACCACGAGCAGTACTTC. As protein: CASRRDHEQYF.

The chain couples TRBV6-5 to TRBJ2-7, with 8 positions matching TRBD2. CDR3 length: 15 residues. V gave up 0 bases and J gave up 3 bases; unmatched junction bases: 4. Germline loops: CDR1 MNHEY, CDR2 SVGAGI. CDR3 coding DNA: TGTGCCAGCAGTTACTCTATGAGCGGGAGCTACGAGCAGTACTTC. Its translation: CASSYSMSGSYEQYF.

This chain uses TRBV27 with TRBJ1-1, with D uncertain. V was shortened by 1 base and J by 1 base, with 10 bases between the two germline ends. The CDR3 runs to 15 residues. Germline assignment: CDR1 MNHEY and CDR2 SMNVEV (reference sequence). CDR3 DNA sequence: TGTGCCAGCAGTTTATTCGGGAATGGGAACACTGAAGCTTTCTTT. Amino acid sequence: CASSLFGNGNTEAFF.

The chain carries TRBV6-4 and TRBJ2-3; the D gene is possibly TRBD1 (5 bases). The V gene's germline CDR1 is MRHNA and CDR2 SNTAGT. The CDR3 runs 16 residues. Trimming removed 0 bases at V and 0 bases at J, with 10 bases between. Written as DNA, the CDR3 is TGTGCCAGCAGTGACTCGGGCAGGGCCAGCACAGATACGCAGTATTTT. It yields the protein CASSDSGRASTDTQYF.

CDR3 residues: CASSLFGNHPHF. CDR3 sequence (DNA): TGTGCCAGCAGTTTATTCGGCAACCATCCCCACTTT. The chain carries TRBV28 and TRBJ1-6; D not resolved. Germline CDR1 reads MDHEN; CDR2 reads SYDVKM. Between the trimmed V and J ends, which lost 1 base and 18 bases, there was a span of 13 bases. CDR3 length equals 12 residues.

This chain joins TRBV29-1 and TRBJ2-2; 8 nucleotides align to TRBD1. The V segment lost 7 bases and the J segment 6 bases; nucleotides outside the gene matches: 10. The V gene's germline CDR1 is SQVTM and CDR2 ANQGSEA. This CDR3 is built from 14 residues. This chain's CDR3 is CSATWTGPAGELFF. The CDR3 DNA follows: TGCAGCGCCACCTGGACAGGGCCGGCCGGGGAGCTGTTTTTT.

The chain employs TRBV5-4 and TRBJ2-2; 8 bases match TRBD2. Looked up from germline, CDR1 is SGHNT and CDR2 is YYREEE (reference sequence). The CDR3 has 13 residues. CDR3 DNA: TGTGCTCAACAGCGGGAGTTGGCCGGGGAGCTGTTTTTT. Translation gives CAQQRELAGELFF.

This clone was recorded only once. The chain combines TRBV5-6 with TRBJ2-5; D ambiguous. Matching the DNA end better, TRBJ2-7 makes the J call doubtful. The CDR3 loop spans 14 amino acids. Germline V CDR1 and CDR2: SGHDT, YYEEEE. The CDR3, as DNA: TGTGCCAGCAGCGCACTGACGGGCCCCTACGAGCAGTACTTC. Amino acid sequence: CASSALTGPYEQYF.

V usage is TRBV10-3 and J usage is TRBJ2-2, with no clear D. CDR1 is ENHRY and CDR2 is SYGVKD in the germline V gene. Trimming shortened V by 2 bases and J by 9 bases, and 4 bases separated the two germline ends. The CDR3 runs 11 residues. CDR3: CAISENRELFF. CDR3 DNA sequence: TGTGCCATCAGTGAGAACAGGGAGCTGTTTTTT.

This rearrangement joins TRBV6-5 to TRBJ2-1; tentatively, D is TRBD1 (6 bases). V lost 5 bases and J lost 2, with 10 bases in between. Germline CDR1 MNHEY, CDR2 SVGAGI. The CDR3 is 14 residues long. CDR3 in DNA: TGTGCCAGCAGTGCACAGGGAACCTACAATGAGCAGTTCTTC. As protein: CASSAQGTYNEQFF.

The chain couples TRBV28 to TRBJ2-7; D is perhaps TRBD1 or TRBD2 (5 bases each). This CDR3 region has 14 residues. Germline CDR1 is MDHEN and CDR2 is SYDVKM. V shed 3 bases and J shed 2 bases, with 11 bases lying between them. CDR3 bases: TGTGCCAGCAGTTTTGGGACGCCCACCTACGAGCAGTACTTC. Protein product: CASSFGTPTYEQYF.

The CDR3 DNA reads TGTGCCAGCTCCCGGGCCAGCACAGATACGCAGTATTTT. Protein: CASSRASTDTQYF. V and J are TRBV11-3 and TRBJ2-3; D unclear. Per germline, CDR1 SGHNT and CDR2 YENEEA. The CDR3 runs to 13 residues. V was cut by 8 bases and J by 0 bases, with 9 bases left in between.